This T cell receptor (beta chain) was captured by sequencing in a study of radiation and T cells in renal cell carcinoma. Background on the study: Nephrectomy followed 15 Gy stereotactic body radiation by 4 weeks. Whole-study findings and limits: Top tumor clonotypes rose in blood 2 weeks post-radiation, then contracted. Baseline intratumoral clonotype presence is unknown without pretreatment biopsies.

With regard to this clone: Its antigen is unknown.

TCRdb's table, derived via immunoSEQ multiplex PCR, lists solely in-frame clones and lacks some. The sample lists about 130,000 clones, 88% seen once, with around 6% in the top ten. The J segment lost 0 bases and the V segment lost 7 bases, leaving 8 bases of the junction unmatched. From germline, CDR1 is LNHDA and CDR2 SQIVND (reference sequence). The CDR3 is 15 residues long. Time point here: blood 2 weeks post-SBRT. The sample's treatment: 15 Gy SBRT to primary tumor, nephrectomy 4 weeks later. This renal cell carcinoma was of the clear cell type. Here the sequenced sample was blood, taken from a patient whose treatment included radiotherapy and nephrectomy. The TCR originated in a woman aged 70-85 years with renal cell carcinoma. J is TRBJ1-2 and V is TRBV19; 7 bases agree with TRBD1. DNA for the CDR3: TGTGCCAGTACCCTGAGGGACAGTTCTAACTATGGCTACACCTTC. This codes for CASTLRDSSNYGYTF.